The clone carrying this TCR beta chain occurred a few times. Its antigen is as yet unknown. A clone one base away is much larger, so this may be a read error. Germline loops: CDR1 SGHNT, CDR2 YYREEE (reference sequence). CDR3 length equals 15 residues. V was cut by 2 bases and J by 10 bases, with 19 bases left in between. The data derive from a study of glioma-infiltrating T cells. The study, taken as a whole, reports: Non-neoplastic patients had below-expected tissue-blood divergence, while all gliomas exceeded expectation. Tissue and blood shared very few CDR3 sequences.

Using RNA template, CDR3s of TCR alpha and beta were amplified with iRepertoire arm-PCR. For one-step reverse transcription and amplification, roughly 100-400 ng of tissue mRNA or PBMC total RNA was used. TCRdb used MiXCR to reprocess the multiplex PCR reads, holding one entry per CDR3 protein. Of tens of thousands of distinct CDR3 sequences listed, approximately 40% were seen once; the top ten hold 30% to 40%. The gene calls are TRBV5-4 and TRBJ1-5, with D perhaps matching TRBD1 (5 bases). The clonotype comes from a human donor with low-grade glioma or glioblastoma, undergoing nonglioma brain surgery, or in good health (not recorded which). The sample consisted of glioma tissue, nonneoplastic brain tissue, or PBMCs (not recorded which). The CDR3 region is CASSFEPGVSHPQHF. Written as DNA, the CDR3 is TGTGCCAGCAGCTTTGAACCGGGGGTATCTCATCCCCAGCATTTT.